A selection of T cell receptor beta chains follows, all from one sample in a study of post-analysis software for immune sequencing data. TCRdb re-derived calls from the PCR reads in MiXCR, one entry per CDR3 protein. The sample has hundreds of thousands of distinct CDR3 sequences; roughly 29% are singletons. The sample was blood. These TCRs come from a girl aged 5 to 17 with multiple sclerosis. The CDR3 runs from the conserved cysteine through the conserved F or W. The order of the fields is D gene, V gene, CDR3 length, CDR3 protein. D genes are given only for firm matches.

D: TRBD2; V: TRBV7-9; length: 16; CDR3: CASSSQGSGGATEQFF
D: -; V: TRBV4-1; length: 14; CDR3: CASSQEPDAFGYTF
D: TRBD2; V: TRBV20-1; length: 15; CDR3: CSAIPGGVGTDTQYF
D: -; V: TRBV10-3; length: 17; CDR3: CATRKEAPGTGLYGYTF
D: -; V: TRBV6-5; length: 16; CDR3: CASSPSFGGGRETQYF
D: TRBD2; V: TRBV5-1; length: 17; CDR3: CASSLVTTLAGGETQYF
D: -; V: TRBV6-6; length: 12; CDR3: CASSPLPQPQHF
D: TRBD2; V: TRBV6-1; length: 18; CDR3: CASSPGLAGASGANVLTF
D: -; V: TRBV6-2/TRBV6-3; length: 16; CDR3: CASSFDRDWGLNEQFF
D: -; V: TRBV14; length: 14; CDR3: CASREDPANYGYTF
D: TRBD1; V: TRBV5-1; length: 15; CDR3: CASSFMTGGIYGYTF